This T cell receptor beta chain appears in the sequencing data of a study of T-cell memory formation after mild COVID-19. Turning to the study itself: Largely donor-specific TCR clusters were found.

Concerning this clonotype: Its antigen is unidentified.

This CDR3 comprises 14 residues. V gave up 5 bases and J gave up 0 bases, with 10 bases separating them. Germline assignment: CDR1 SGHTA and CDR2 FQGNSA. Study conclusions and caveats: Among contracting clones, CD4+ were mainly CM/EM and CD8+ enriched in EMRA. Clones from the second wave (peaking day 37) had unconfirmed SARS-CoV-2 specificity.

TCRdb processed the 5' RACE reads anew with MiXCR; each CDR3 protein has one entry. The sample has roughly 620,000 distinct CDR3 sequences; over 15% are singletons. The chain has TRBV7-2 and TRBJ1-1; D is undetermined. The clonotype comes from an adult woman who had mild COVID-19 (a few samples of this study predate the infection). Cell type and time point are not known. Sequencing was carried out using PBMCs or a T cell subset sorted from them (not recorded which). The CDR3 DNA reads TGTGCCAGCAGCCTAACGACTATGAACACTGAAGCTTTCTTT. Protein sequence: CASSLTTMNTEAFF.